This T cell receptor beta chain derives from a study of blood T cell repertoires in COVID-19. The authors' processing: Using reference gene primer amplification, nucleated cell counts were estimated. Method: immunoSEQ multiplex PCR; TCRdb's copy keeps in-frame clones and lacks some. V, J and clone size are those of that table, while D and trimming were read from the DNA. The data hold about 300,000 clones, with approximately 88% observed a single time. Germline V lookup: CDR1 SGHTA, CDR2 FQGTGA. The germline V and J ends were trimmed by 1 base and 5 bases, with 13 bases remaining between them. This CDR3 is 15 amino acids long.

The sample comprised peripheral blood. This chain connects TRBV7-3 to TRBJ2-3, with a possible D match to TRBD2 (6 bases). This sequence originates from a woman under 40 who had recovered from COVID-19. CDR3: CASSLMAGSQDTQYF. Written as DNA, the CDR3 is TGTGCCAGCAGCTTAATGGCGGGGTCTCAAGATACGCAGTATTTT.